This T cell receptor beta chain came from a study of CD8 T cells in ankylosing spondylitis (dated by TCRdb to about 2017). A note on the overall study: T cell receptor beta repertoires were profiled in healthy donors and ankylosing spondylitis patients so that disease-linked TCR variants could be found. The full study cohort was made up of 25 ankylosing spondylitis patients and around 100 healthy donors. Samples of peripheral blood were taken, and for ankylosing spondylitis patients, synovial fluid was collected as well.

Results and caveats for the whole study, not just this receptor: A CD8+ phenotype was shown by the disease-linked clones, which were found at relatively low frequencies in peripheral blood. A TCR beta motif of eight highly homologous amino acid variants appeared characteristic of blood from ankylosing spondylitis patients. Some motif variants had previously been reported in the synovial fluid and blood of reactive arthritis patients, which suggests shared mechanisms of disease initiation. According to the report, matched synovial fluid samples from ankylosing spondylitis patients were significantly enriched for the disease-linked clones.

Trimming takes 4 bases off V and 2 bases off J; junction bases not matched to a gene: 8. Looking up the germline V gene yields CDR1 SGHRS and CDR2 YFSETQ. The CDR3 covers 17 residues, taking in both the cysteine and the phenylalanine. The kept DNA is CDR3 alone, 51 bases in frame from the first base. Data came from an Illumina HiSeq 2500. Quantitative 5'-RACE with molecular barcodes was used to prepare TCR beta libraries. In the paper's pipeline: A new computational method based on a probabilistic model of VDJ rearrangement was used to identify disease-linked TCR variants. Through fastp at Q25 and MiXCR, TCRdb rebuilt clones from the public reads, retaining in-frame beta chains. Each CDR3 protein gets just one entry, which takes the most common genes and DNA from the rows behind it. The authors' filters were not applied to this entry. The sample table holds 84,000 or so distinct CDR3 sequences, of which around 30% were seen once. Clones ranked in the top ten supply around 56% of the sample.

This clonotype was counted a few times. The target of this receptor is not known. Within one base of it there is no much larger clone, and no base qualities were kept. The chain was built from TRBV5-1 and TRBJ2-1, and TRBD2 matches 11 of the central bases. Source material: blood, either unsorted or a sorted T cell fraction (not recorded which). The sequence was collected from a male donor with ankylosing spondylitis or in good health (not recorded which). The CDR3 in this case is CASSPRTGLAAYNEQFF. DNA sequence: TGCGCCAGCAGCCCACGGACGGGACTAGCGGCCTACAATGAGCAGTTCTTC.